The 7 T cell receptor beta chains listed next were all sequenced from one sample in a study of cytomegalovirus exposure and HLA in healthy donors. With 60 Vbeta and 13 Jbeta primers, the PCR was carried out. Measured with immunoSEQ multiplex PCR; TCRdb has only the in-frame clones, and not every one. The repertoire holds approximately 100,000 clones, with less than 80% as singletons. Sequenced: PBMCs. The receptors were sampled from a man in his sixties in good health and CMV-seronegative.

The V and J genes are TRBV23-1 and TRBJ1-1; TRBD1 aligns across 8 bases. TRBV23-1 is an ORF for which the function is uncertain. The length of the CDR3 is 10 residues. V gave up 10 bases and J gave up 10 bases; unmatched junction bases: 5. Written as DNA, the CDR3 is TGCGCCACCGGTACAGGGGGAGCTTTCTTT. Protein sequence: CATGTGGAFF.

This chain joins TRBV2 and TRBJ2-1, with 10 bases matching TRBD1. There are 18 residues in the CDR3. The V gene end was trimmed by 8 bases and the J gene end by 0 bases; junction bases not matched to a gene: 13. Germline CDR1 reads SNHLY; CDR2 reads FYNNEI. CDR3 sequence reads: CASPRDRGPLSSYNEQFF. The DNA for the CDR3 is TGTGCCAGCCCCCGGGACAGGGGTCCCCTTTCCTCCTACAATGAGCAGTTCTTC.

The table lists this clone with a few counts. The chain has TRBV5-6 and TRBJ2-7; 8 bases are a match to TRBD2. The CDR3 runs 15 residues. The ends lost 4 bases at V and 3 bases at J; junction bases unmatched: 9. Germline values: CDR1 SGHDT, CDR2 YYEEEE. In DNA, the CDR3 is TGTGCCAGCAGCAAGGGAGCGGGGGTTATCTACGAGCAGTACTTC. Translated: CASSKGAGVIYEQYF.

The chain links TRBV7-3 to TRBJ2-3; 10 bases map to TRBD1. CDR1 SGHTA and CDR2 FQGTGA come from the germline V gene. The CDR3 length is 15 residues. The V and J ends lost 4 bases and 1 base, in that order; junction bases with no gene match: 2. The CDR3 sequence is CASSSGTGGTDTQYF. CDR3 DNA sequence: TGTGCCAGCAGCTCCGGGACAGGGGGCACAGATACGCAGTATTTT.

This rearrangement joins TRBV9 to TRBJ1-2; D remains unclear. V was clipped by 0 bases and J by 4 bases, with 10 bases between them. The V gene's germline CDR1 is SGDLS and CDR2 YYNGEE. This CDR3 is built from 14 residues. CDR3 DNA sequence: TGTGCCAGCAGCGTAGCAGAGGGTATCTATGGCTACACCTTC. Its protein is CASSVAEGIYGYTF.

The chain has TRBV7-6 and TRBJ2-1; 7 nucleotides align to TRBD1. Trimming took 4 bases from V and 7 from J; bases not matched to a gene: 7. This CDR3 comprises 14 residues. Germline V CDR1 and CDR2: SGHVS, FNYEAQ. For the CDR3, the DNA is TGTGCCAGCAGCTCCGGACAGGCCTGGAATGAGCAGTTCTTC. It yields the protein CASSSGQAWNEQFF.

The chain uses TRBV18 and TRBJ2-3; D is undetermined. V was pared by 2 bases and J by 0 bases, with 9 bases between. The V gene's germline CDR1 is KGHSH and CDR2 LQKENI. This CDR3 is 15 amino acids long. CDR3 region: CASSPTRGSTDTQYF. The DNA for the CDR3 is TGTGCCAGCTCACCAACACGCGGCAGCACAGATACGCAGTATTTT. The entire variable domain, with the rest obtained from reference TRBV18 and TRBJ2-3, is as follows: NAGVMQNPRHLVRRRGQEARLRCSPMKGHSHVYWYRQLPEEGLKFMVYLQKENIIDESGMPKERFSAEFPKEGPSILRIQQVVRGDSAAYFCASSPTRGSTDTQYFGPGTRLTVL.